Listed below are T cell receptor beta chains from one sample, sequenced in a study of blood T cell repertoires in COVID-19. Sequencing was performed with immunoSEQ multiplex PCR; in TCRdb, only in-frame clones are kept and a portion is missing. Of 300,000 to 350,000 clones detected, around nine tenths appear once; the ten largest clones hold approximately 7.5%. Specimen: peripheral blood. The receptors originated from a woman in her 30s with COVID-19, enrolled during active disease. CDR3s include the opening cysteine and the closing phenylalanine or tryptophan. The order of the fields is D gene, clone size, CDR3 length, J gene, V gene, CDR3 DNA, CDR3 protein. D genes are given only for firm matches. Clone size appears in some rows only: once, few, many, or a class for an expanded clone.

d_gene: TRBD1; abundance: NA; len: 15; j_gene: TRBJ2-7; v_gene: TRBV6-5; CDR3nt: TGTGCCAGCAGTTACGGGACAGTGAACTCCTACGAGCAGTACTTC; CDR3aa: CASSYGTVNSYEQYF
d_gene: NA; abundance: once; len: 15; j_gene: TRBJ1-2; v_gene: TRBV4-1; CDR3nt: TGCGCCAGCAGCCAAGCGGCTGCAGGCGTCTATGGCTACACCTTC; CDR3aa: CASSQAAAGVYGYTF
d_gene: NA; abundance: NA; len: 15; j_gene: TRBJ2-1; v_gene: TRBV10-1; CDR3nt: TGCGCCAGCAGTTGGGCGAGAGGGTCCTACAATGAGCAGTTCTTC; CDR3aa: CASSWARGSYNEQFF
d_gene: TRBD1; abundance: NA; len: 13; j_gene: TRBJ2-1; v_gene: TRBV9; CDR3nt: TGTGCCAGCAGCCCCACAGGGGGCTTTGAGCAGTTCTTC; CDR3aa: CASSPTGGFEQFF
d_gene: TRBD1; abundance: NA; len: 13; j_gene: TRBJ2-1; v_gene: TRBV11-2; CDR3nt: TGTGCCAGCAGCTCTACCCGGGACAGGGGGCAGTTCTTC; CDR3aa: CASSSTRDRGQFF
d_gene: TRBD1; abundance: NA; len: 15; j_gene: TRBJ1-4; v_gene: TRBV10-3; CDR3nt: TGTGCCATCAGTGACAGGGGGCCTACTAATGAAAAACTGTTTTTT; CDR3aa: CAISDRGPTNEKLFF
d_gene: TRBD2; abundance: NA; len: 16; j_gene: TRBJ2-1; v_gene: TRBV10-3; CDR3nt: TGTGCCATCAATTCTCTAGCGGGAGGGTCTTTAGATGAGCAGTTCTTC; CDR3aa: CAINSLAGGSLDEQFF
d_gene: NA; abundance: NA; len: 15; j_gene: TRBJ1-1; v_gene: TRBV13; CDR3nt: TGTGCCAGCATGCCGTATGGTGGGGAGGGGACTGAAGCTTTCTTT; CDR3aa: CASMPYGGEGTEAFF
d_gene: TRBD2; abundance: NA; len: 14; j_gene: TRBJ2-3; v_gene: TRBV30; CDR3nt: TGTGCCTGGACACTAGCGGGATTGACAGATACGCAGTATTTT; CDR3aa: CAWTLAGLTDTQYF
d_gene: TRBD1; abundance: NA; len: 14; j_gene: TRBJ2-7; v_gene: TRBV28; CDR3nt: TGTGCCAGCAGTCCGGGGACAGGGTTGGACGAGCAGTACTTC; CDR3aa: CASSPGTGLDEQYF
d_gene: TRBD1; abundance: NA; len: 13; j_gene: TRBJ1-1; v_gene: TRBV3-1/TRBV3-2; CDR3nt: TGTGCCAGCAGCCTCGGGACAGGTAACAGGGCTTTCTTT; CDR3aa: CASSLGTGNRAFF
d_gene: NA; abundance: NA; len: 17; j_gene: TRBJ2-3; v_gene: TRBV23-1; CDR3nt: TGCGCCAGCAGTCAATACGAGAAAGGACACCACCCAGATACGCAGTATTTT; CDR3aa: CASSQYEKGHHPDTQYF
d_gene: NA; abundance: NA; len: 14; j_gene: TRBJ2-2; v_gene: TRBV5-4; CDR3nt: TGTGCCAGCAGCTTGACACAGGGCACCGGGGAGCTGTTTTTT; CDR3aa: CASSLTQGTGELFF
d_gene: TRBD1; abundance: NA; len: 14; j_gene: TRBJ1-1; v_gene: TRBV5-1; CDR3nt: TGCGCCAGCAGCAGGGGACAGGGGGCCACTGAAGCTTTCTTT; CDR3aa: CASSRGQGATEAFF
d_gene: NA; abundance: NA; len: 16; j_gene: TRBJ2-1; v_gene: TRBV3-1/TRBV3-2; CDR3nt: TGTGCCAGCAGCCAAGATGAGGCAAGCTCCTACAATGAGCAGTTCTTC; CDR3aa: CASSQDEASSYNEQFF
d_gene: TRBD1; abundance: NA; len: 18; j_gene: TRBJ1-4; v_gene: TRBV6-1; CDR3nt: TGTGCCAGCAGTGAGGGACAGGGGGCCTACGCCTGGGAAGAAAAACTGTTTTTT; CDR3aa: CASSEGQGAYAWEEKLFF
d_gene: TRBD1; abundance: NA; len: 14; j_gene: TRBJ1-1; v_gene: TRBV7-9; CDR3nt: TGTGCCAGCAGGGGGACAGGGGCCAACACTGAAGCTTTCTTT; CDR3aa: CASRGTGANTEAFF
d_gene: TRBD1; abundance: NA; len: 20; j_gene: TRBJ2-2; v_gene: TRBV6-6; CDR3nt: TGTGCCAGCAGTCCGATTACCGGGACAGGGGGCAACTCGGGCACCGGGGAGCTGTTTTTT; CDR3aa: CASSPITGTGGNSGTGELFF
d_gene: NA; abundance: NA; len: 12; j_gene: TRBJ2-3; v_gene: TRBV7-2; CDR3nt: TGTGCCAGCAGCTTTAAGGGGGATACGCAGTATTTT; CDR3aa: CASSFKGDTQYF
d_gene: TRBD1; abundance: once; len: 13; j_gene: TRBJ2-3; v_gene: TRBV7-3; CDR3nt: TGTGCCAGCAGCACGACAGGGTCAGATACGCAGTATTTT; CDR3aa: CASSTTGSDTQYF
d_gene: NA; abundance: NA; len: 12; j_gene: TRBJ1-5; v_gene: TRBV30; CDR3nt: TGTGCCTGGAGTGTAAGGGGCCAGCCCCAGCATTTT; CDR3aa: CAWSVRGQPQHF
d_gene: TRBD2; abundance: NA; len: 14; j_gene: TRBJ2-7; v_gene: TRBV7-9; CDR3nt: TGTGCCAGCAGCACGGGACTAGCGGGAGGGGAGCAGTACTTC; CDR3aa: CASSTGLAGGEQYF
d_gene: NA; abundance: NA; len: 12; j_gene: TRBJ1-2; v_gene: TRBV28; CDR3nt: TGTGCCAGCAGTTCCGGGTTCTATGGCTACACCTTC; CDR3aa: CASSSGFYGYTF
d_gene: NA; abundance: NA; len: 14; j_gene: TRBJ2-3; v_gene: TRBV7-9; CDR3nt: TGTGCCAGCAGCTTAGAAACAGGGAGTGATACGCAGTATTTT; CDR3aa: CASSLETGSDTQYF
d_gene: NA; abundance: NA; len: 13; j_gene: TRBJ1-5; v_gene: TRBV28; CDR3nt: TGTGCCAGCAGTTTCCCAGGGAAGCAGCCCCAGCATTTT; CDR3aa: CASSFPGKQPQHF
d_gene: NA; abundance: NA; len: 13; j_gene: TRBJ2-7; v_gene: TRBV24-1; CDR3nt: TGTGCCACCAGCGCCGCAGGGTTGGCCGAGCAGTACTTC; CDR3aa: CATSAAGLAEQYF
d_gene: NA; abundance: few; len: 14; j_gene: TRBJ1-2; v_gene: TRBV9; CDR3nt: TGTGCCAGCAGCGTAGATCCAGGGATCTATGGCTACACCTTC; CDR3aa: CASSVDPGIYGYTF
d_gene: NA; abundance: NA; len: 16; j_gene: TRBJ2-3; v_gene: TRBV7-9; CDR3nt: TGTGCCAGCAGCTTAACTACTAGTCGGAGCACAGATACGCAGTATTTT; CDR3aa: CASSLTTSRSTDTQYF
d_gene: TRBD1; abundance: NA; len: 15; j_gene: TRBJ1-2; v_gene: TRBV29-1; CDR3nt: TGCAGCGTTGAGGATGGACAGGCCGCGTCTTATGGCTACACCTTC; CDR3aa: CSVEDGQAASYGYTF
d_gene: NA; abundance: NA; len: 13; j_gene: TRBJ1-2; v_gene: TRBV7-9; CDR3nt: TGTGCCAGCAGCCAAGGGGAATTTCGCGGCTACACCTTC; CDR3aa: CASSQGEFRGYTF
d_gene: NA; abundance: NA; len: 15; j_gene: TRBJ2-7; v_gene: TRBV19; CDR3nt: TGTGCCAGTAGTATAGGCCTACTAGCTGAAGGCGAGCAGTACTTC; CDR3aa: CASSIGLLAEGEQYF
d_gene: TRBD1; abundance: NA; len: 14; j_gene: TRBJ1-3; v_gene: TRBV28; CDR3nt: TGTGCCAGCAGCTTTGACAGGGGACGAAACACCATATATTTT; CDR3aa: CASSFDRGRNTIYF
d_gene: NA; abundance: NA; len: 12; j_gene: TRBJ1-2; v_gene: TRBV5-1; CDR3nt: TGCGCCAGCAGCTTGGGGGACTCCGGCTACACCTTC; CDR3aa: CASSLGDSGYTF
d_gene: NA; abundance: NA; len: 17; j_gene: TRBJ1-1; v_gene: TRBV21-1; CDR3nt: TGTGCCAGCAGCAAACCCTCTAGGAGGAACCTGAACACTGAAGCTTTCTTT; CDR3aa: CASSKPSRRNLNTEAFF
d_gene: NA; abundance: NA; len: 14; j_gene: TRBJ1-1; v_gene: TRBV5-1; CDR3nt: TGCGCCAGCAGCTTGTGGCACCAGAACACTGAAGCTTTCTTT; CDR3aa: CASSLWHQNTEAFF
d_gene: NA; abundance: NA; len: 16; j_gene: TRBJ2-2; v_gene: TRBV30; CDR3nt: TGTGCCTGGAGCGATGGGCCCGCAATGAACACCGGGGAGCTGTTTTTT; CDR3aa: CAWSDGPAMNTGELFF
d_gene: NA; abundance: NA; len: 14; j_gene: TRBJ2-3; v_gene: TRBV6-2/TRBV6-3; CDR3nt: TGTGCCAGCAGTCTAGTGGGGCCCACAGATACGCAGTATTTT; CDR3aa: CASSLVGPTDTQYF
d_gene: NA; abundance: NA; len: 15; j_gene: TRBJ2-2; v_gene: TRBV29-1; CDR3nt: TGCAGCGCGGTGTCAGGGTTGAGAAACACCGGGGAGCTGTTTTTT; CDR3aa: CSAVSGLRNTGELFF
d_gene: NA; abundance: many; len: 12; j_gene: TRBJ1-1; v_gene: TRBV7-9; CDR3nt: TGTGCCAGCAGCTTATACGAGGGTCCGGCTTTCTTT; CDR3aa: CASSLYEGPAFF
d_gene: NA; abundance: NA; len: 14; j_gene: TRBJ1-6; v_gene: TRBV3-1/TRBV3-2; CDR3nt: TGTGCCAGCAGCCTCGCGGTGGGTAATTCACCCCTCCACTTT; CDR3aa: CASSLAVGNSPLHF
d_gene: NA; abundance: NA; len: 14; j_gene: TRBJ1-2; v_gene: TRBV5-4; CDR3nt: TGTGCCAGCAGCTTGCAGGGCAGCAGCTATGGCTACACCTTC; CDR3aa: CASSLQGSSYGYTF
d_gene: NA; abundance: NA; len: 14; j_gene: TRBJ1-1; v_gene: TRBV3-1/TRBV3-2; CDR3nt: TGTGCCAGCAGCCAAGGGCGGCTGAACACTGAAGCTTTCTTT; CDR3aa: CASSQGRLNTEAFF
d_gene: TRBD1; abundance: NA; len: 16; j_gene: TRBJ2-1; v_gene: TRBV4-1; CDR3nt: TGCGCCAGCAGCCAATTCTGGACAGGGTCCTACAATGAGCAGTTCTTC; CDR3aa: CASSQFWTGSYNEQFF
d_gene: TRBD1; abundance: NA; len: 15; j_gene: TRBJ1-5; v_gene: TRBV18; CDR3nt: TGTGCCAGCTCAAAAGACAGGGGGTACAATCAGCCCCAGCATTTT; CDR3aa: CASSKDRGYNQPQHF
d_gene: TRBD1; abundance: NA; len: 15; j_gene: TRBJ1-2; v_gene: TRBV4-1; CDR3nt: TGCGCCAGCAGCCAAGCGGACAGGGAGTTCTATGGCTACACCTTC; CDR3aa: CASSQADREFYGYTF
d_gene: NA; abundance: NA; len: 12; j_gene: TRBJ1-5; v_gene: TRBV19; CDR3nt: TGTGCCAGTAGTAACTACAATCAGCCCCAGCATTTT; CDR3aa: CASSNYNQPQHF
d_gene: NA; abundance: NA; len: 20; j_gene: TRBJ2-2; v_gene: TRBV4-1; CDR3nt: TGCGCCAGCAGCCAAGTCCGCCGAGTCCGCCCGAAGACAAACACCGGGGAGCTGTTTTTT; CDR3aa: CASSQVRRVRPKTNTGELFF
d_gene: TRBD2; abundance: NA; len: 13; j_gene: TRBJ2-1; v_gene: TRBV7-2; CDR3nt: TGTGCCAGCAGCTTACGACCCGGGACTAGCGGGTTCTTC; CDR3aa: CASSLRPGTSGFF
d_gene: TRBD1; abundance: once; len: 15; j_gene: TRBJ2-1; v_gene: TRBV4-1; CDR3nt: TGCGCCAGCAGCCAAGAACGGGACAGGGACAATGAGCAGTTCTTC; CDR3aa: CASSQERDRDNEQFF
d_gene: TRBD2; abundance: NA; len: 16; j_gene: TRBJ2-7; v_gene: TRBV9; CDR3nt: TGTGCCAGCAGTTTGGAGTGGACTAGCGCAACCTACGAGCAGTACTTC; CDR3aa: CASSLEWTSATYEQYF